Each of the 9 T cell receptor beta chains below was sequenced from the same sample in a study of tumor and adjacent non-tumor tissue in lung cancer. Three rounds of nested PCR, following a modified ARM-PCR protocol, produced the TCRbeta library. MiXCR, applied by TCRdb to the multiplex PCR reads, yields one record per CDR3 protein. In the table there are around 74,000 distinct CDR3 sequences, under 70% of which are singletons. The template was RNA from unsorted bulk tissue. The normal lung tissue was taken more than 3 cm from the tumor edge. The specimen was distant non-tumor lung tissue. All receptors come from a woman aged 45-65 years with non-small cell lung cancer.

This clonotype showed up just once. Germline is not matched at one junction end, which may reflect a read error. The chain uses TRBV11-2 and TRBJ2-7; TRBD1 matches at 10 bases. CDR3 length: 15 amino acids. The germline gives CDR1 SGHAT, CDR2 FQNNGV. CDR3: CARSSGTGVTNEQYF. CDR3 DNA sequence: TGTGCCCGCAGCTCCGGGACAGGGGTTACCAACGAGCAGTACTTC.

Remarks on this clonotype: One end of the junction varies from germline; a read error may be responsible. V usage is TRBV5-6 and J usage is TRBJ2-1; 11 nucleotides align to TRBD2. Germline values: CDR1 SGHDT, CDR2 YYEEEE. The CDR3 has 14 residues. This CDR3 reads CDSSLLAGGPEQFF. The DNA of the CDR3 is TGTGACAGCAGCTTGCTAGCGGGAGGACCTGAGCAGTTCTTC.

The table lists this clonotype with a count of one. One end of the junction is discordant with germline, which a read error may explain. The CDR3 region is CASSLEPGAGQFF. CDR3 nucleotide sequence: TGTGCCAGCAGTTTAGAGCCAGGCGCAGGGCAGTTCTTC. V is TRBV11-2 and J is TRBJ2-1; D unclear. Germline CDR1 reads SGHAT; CDR2 reads FQNNGV. This CDR3 contains 13 residues. Combining the CDR3 with reference TRBV11-2 and TRBJ2-1 gives the whole variable domain EAGVAQSPRYKIIEKRQSVAFWCNPISGHATLYWYQQILGQGPKLLIQFQNNGVVDDSQLPKDRFSAERLKGVDSTLKIQPAKLEDSAVYLCASSLEPGAGQFFGPGTRLTVL.

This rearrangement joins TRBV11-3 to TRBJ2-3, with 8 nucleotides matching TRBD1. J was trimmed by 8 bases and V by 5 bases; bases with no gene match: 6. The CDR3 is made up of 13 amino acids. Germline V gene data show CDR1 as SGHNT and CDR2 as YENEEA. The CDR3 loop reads CASSDRGIVTQYF. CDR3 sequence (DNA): TGTGCCAGCAGCGACAGGGGCATAGTTACGCAGTATTTT.

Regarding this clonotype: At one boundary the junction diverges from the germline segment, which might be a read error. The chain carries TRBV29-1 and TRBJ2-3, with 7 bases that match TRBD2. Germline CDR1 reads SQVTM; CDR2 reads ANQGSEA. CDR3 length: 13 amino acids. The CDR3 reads CGFGGGPGDTQNF. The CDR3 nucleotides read TGCGGCTTCGGGGGAGGGCCCGGAGATACGCAGAATTTT.

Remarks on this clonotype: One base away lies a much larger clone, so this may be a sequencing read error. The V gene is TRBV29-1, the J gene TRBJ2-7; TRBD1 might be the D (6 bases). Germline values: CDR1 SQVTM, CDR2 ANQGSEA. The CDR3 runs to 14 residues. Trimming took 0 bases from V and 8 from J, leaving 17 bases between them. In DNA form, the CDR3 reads TGCAGCGTTGAAGATAGAGGACAGAGGAGTAAGCAGTACTTC. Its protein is CSVEDRGQRSKQYF.

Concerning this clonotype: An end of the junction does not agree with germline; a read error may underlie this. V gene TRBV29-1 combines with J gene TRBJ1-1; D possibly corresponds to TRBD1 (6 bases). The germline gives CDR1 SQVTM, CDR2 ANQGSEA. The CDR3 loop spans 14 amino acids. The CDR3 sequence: CSVVRQEANTETFF. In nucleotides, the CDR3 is TGCAGCGTTGTTAGACAGGAAGCGAACACTGAAACTTTCTTT.

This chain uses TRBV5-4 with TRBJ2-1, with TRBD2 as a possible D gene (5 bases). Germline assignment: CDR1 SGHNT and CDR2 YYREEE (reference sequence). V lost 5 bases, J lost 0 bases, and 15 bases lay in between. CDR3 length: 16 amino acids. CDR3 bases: TGTGCCAGCAGTCTCAAGTGGGAGAGCTCCTACAATGAGCAGTTCTTC. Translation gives CASSLKWESSYNEQFF.

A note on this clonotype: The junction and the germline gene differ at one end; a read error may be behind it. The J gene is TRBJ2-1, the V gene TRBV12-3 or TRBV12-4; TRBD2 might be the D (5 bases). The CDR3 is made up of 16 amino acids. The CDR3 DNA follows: TGTGCCAGCAGTTTTTTCGGGGTAGGTCGGTTGGGTGAGCGGTTCTTC. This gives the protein CASSFFGVGRLGERFF.